A single TCR beta chain is shown here with its context. Antigen: not known. This entry comes from a study of T cells after yellow fever vaccination. The study, taken as a whole, reports: In FACS-sorted repertoires, abundant clonotypes from the bulk population could appear as contaminants. Among primary-vaccination clones, most reappeared after the booster, at approximately 96% for CD4 and 88% for CD8.

The CDR3 consists of 13 residues. The germline CDR1 and CDR2 sequences are SGHAT and FQNNGV. V was shortened by 5 bases and J by 9 bases, with 11 bases between the two germline ends. As TCR cDNA was made by 5'RACE template switching, a universal primer site and UMIs were added. MiXCR, run by TCRdb on the 5' RACE reads, gives a single entry per CDR3 protein. The data hold about 500,000 distinct CDR3 sequences, with around 17% observed a single time. This chain links TRBV11-2 with TRBJ1-6; perhaps TRBD1 as D (5 bases). The sample consisted of PBMCs, taken 5 days after the first yellow fever vaccination. This TCR derives from a man aged 18 to 30 who received the YFV17D yellow fever vaccine. The CDR3 DNA is TGTGCCAGCAGCACTCGACAGTTTTCACCCCTCCACTTT. It is translated as CASSTRQFSPLHF.